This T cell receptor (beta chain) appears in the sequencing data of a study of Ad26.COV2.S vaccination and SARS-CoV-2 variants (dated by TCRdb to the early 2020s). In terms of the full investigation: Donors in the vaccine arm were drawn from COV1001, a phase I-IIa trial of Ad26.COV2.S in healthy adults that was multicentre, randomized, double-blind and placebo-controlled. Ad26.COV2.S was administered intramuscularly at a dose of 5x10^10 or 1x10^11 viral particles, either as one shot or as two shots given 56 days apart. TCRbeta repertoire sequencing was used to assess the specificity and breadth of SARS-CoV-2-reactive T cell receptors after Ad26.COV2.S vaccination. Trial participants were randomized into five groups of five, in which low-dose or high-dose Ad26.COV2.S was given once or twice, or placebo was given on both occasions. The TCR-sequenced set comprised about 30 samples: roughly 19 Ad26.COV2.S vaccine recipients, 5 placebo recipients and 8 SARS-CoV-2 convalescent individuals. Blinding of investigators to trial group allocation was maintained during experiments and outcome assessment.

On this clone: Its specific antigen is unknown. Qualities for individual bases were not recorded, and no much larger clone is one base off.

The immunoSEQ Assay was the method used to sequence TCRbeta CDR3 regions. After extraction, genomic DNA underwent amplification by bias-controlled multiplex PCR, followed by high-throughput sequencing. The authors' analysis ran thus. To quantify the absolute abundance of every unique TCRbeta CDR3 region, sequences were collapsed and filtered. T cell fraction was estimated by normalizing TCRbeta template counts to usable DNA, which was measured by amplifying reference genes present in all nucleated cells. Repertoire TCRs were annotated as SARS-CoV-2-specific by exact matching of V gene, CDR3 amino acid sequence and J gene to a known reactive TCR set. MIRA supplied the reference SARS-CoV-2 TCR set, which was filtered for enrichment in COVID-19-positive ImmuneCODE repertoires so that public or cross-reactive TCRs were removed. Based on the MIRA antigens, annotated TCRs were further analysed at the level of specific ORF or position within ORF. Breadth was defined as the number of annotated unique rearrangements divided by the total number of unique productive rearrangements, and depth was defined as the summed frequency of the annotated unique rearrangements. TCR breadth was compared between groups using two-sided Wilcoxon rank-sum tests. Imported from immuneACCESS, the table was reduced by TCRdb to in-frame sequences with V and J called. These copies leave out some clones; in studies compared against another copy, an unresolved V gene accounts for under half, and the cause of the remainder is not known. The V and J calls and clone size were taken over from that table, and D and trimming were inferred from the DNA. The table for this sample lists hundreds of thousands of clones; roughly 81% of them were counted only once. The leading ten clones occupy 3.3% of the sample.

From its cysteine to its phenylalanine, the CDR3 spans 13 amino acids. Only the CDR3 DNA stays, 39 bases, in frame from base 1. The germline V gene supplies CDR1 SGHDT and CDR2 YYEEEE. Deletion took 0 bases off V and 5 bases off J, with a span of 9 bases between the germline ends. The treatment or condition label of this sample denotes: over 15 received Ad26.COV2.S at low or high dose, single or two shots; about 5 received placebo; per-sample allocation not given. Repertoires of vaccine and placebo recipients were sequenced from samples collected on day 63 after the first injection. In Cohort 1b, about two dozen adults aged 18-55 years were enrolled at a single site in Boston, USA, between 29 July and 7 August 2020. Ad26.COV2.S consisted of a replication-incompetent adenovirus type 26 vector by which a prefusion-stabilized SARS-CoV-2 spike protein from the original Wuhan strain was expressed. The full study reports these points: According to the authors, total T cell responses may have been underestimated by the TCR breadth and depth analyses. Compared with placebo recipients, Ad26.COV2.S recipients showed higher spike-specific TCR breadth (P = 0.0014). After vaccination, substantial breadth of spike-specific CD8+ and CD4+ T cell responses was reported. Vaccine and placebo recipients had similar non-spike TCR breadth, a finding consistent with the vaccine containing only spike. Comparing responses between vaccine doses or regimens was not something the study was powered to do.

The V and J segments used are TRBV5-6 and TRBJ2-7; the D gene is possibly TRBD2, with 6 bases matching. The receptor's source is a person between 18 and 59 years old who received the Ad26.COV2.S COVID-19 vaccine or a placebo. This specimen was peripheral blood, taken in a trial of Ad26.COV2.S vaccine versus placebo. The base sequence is TGTGCCAGCAGCTTGGGTCGGGGGAACGAGCAGTACTTC. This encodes CASSLGRGNEQYF. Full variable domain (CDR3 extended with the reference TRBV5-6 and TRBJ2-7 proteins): DAGVTQSPTHLIKTRGQQVTLRCSPKSGHDTVSWYQQALGQGPQFIFQYYEEEERQRGNFPDRFSGHQFPNYSSELNVNALLLGDSALYLCASSLGRGNEQYFGPGTRLTVT.